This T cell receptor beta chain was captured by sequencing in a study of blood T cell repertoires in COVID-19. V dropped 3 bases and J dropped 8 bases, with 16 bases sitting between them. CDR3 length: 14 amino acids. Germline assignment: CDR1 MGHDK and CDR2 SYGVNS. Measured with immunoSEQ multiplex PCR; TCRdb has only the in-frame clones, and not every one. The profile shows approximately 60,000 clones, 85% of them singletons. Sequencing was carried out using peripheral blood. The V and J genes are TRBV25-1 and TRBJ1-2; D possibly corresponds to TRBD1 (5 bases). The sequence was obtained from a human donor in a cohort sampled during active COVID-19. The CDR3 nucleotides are TGTGCCAGCAGTGACGCACGCAGGGTTGGAGGCTACACCTTC. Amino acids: CASSDARRVGGYTF.